The 2 T cell receptor beta chains listed next were all sequenced from one sample in a study of shared clonotypes between healthy human individuals. Profiled with immunoSEQ multiplex PCR; TCRdb holds only in-frame clones, not every one. The sample has 190,000 or so clones; 85% to 95% are singletons. The sequenced material came from naive CD4+ T cells sorted from blood. Sample subset: CD45RA+ positively selected. The receptors were gathered from a woman aged 30 to 39 in good health.

The chain has TRBV4-1 and TRBJ2-7; 11 nucleotides match TRBD1. Germline V gene data show CDR1 as MGHRA and CDR2 as YSYEKL. Losses at the gene ends were 5 bases for V and 5 bases for J; bases not matched to a gene: 11. This CDR3 has 16 amino acids. CDR3 amino acids: CASSSPSGTGGNEQYF. The CDR3 coding sequence is TGCGCCAGCAGCTCTCCTTCCGGGACAGGGGGTAACGAGCAGTACTTC.

CDR3 nucleotides: TGCGCCAGCAGCTGGACAGGGGAGTTTAATGAAAAACTGTTTTTT. Its translation: CASSWTGEFNEKLFF. The V gene is TRBV5-1, the J gene TRBJ1-4; 9 bases fit TRBD1. Trimming cost V 3 bases and J 4 bases; bases outside gene matches: 4. Looked up from germline, CDR1 is SGHRS and CDR2 is YFSETQ. CDR3 length: 15 residues.